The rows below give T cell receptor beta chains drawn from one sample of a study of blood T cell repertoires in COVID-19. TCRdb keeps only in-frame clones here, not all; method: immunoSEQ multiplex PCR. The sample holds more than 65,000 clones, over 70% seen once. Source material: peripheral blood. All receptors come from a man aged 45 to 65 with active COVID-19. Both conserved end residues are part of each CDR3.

CDR3aa: CATSRSGSQGDEQFF; v_gene: TRBV15
CDR3aa: CAISHGQDNNSPLHF; v_gene: TRBV10-3
CDR3aa: CATSDLSRGRNGELFF; v_gene: TRBV24-1
CDR3aa: CASTPTGFSYNSPLHF; v_gene: TRBV2
CDR3aa: CASEGGAPESGYTF; v_gene: TRBV6-6
CDR3aa: CASTSERNTEAFF; v_gene: TRBV12-3/TRBV12-4
CDR3aa: CASSIQNTGELFF; v_gene: TRBV19
CDR3aa: CASSLGAFSGANVLTF; v_gene: TRBV5-1
CDR3aa: CASGSRGETEAFF; v_gene: TRBV25-1
CDR3aa: CASSQSSGSGIGRQFF; v_gene: TRBV18
CDR3aa: CASTPGFGDSGANVLTF; v_gene: TRBV6-4
CDR3aa: CASRLELAGSYEQYF; v_gene: TRBV27
CDR3aa: CASSTTTGPETQYF; v_gene: TRBV5-1
CDR3aa: CASSLAGIRTQYF; v_gene: TRBV18
CDR3aa: CASSPLASGGPSSYNEQFF; v_gene: TRBV18
CDR3aa: CASSVGAGAYNEQFF; v_gene: TRBV7-9
CDR3aa: CASSRVQDTPNEKLFF; v_gene: TRBV4-1
CDR3aa: CASSLGGRESYGYTF; v_gene: TRBV5-1
CDR3aa: CAISEGGTGAQETQYF; v_gene: TRBV10-3
CDR3aa: CASSYEGQGRNGELFF; v_gene: TRBV6-5
CDR3aa: CASSLGTRDFQFF; v_gene: TRBV7-6
CDR3aa: CASYRDVETQYF; v_gene: TRBV28